The source of this T cell receptor beta chain is a study of molecular identifiers for immune sequencing clone quantification. General study points: In cases of identical TCR molecules sharing a barcode, highly expanded clone sizes could be underestimated.

TCRdb reprocessed the PCR reads with MiXCR, giving one entry per CDR3 protein. The profile shows roughly 630,000 distinct CDR3 sequences, around 25% of them singletons. The CDR3 contains 12 residues. Germline loops: CDR1 MNHEY, CDR2 SVGEGT. A CD8+CD4-CCR7+CD45RA+ phenotype served as the sorting definition for naive CD8 T cells. In the case of this clonotype: Its antigen is undetermined. A junction end diverges from the germline sequence, so it may reflect a read error.

The clonotype was recovered from a human donor in good health. Some libraries in this study had Jurkat cell RNA spiked in. This sequence joins TRBV6-2 or TRBV6-3 and TRBJ1-1; D is unclear. The material sequenced was naive CD8+ T cells from blood, with Jurkat cell RNA spiked in. The subset: FACS-sorted CD8+CD4-CCR7+CD45RA+ naive T cells. The CDR3 nucleotides read TGTGCCAGCAGTTACCCCGGGAGTGAAGCTCTCTTT. Translating gives CASSYPGSEALF.